A selection of T cell receptor beta chains follows, all from one sample in a study of blood T cell repertoires in COVID-19. The repertoire was sequenced with immunoSEQ multiplex PCR; TCRdb's copy has only in-frame clones and lacks some. Altogether roughly 63,000 clones are present, 60% to 75% being singletons, with the ten largest covering roughly 28%. Material: peripheral blood. These receptors all come from a woman aged 80 or older with acute or convalescent COVID-19. Each CDR3 is given with its conserved first and last residue. The order of the fields is D gene, clone size, V gene, J gene, CDR3 DNA, CDR3 protein. D genes are given only for firm matches. Not every row has a clone size; where given, it reads once, few, many or a size class.

>TRBD1|NA|TRBV4-2|TRBJ1-2
TGTGCCAGCAGCCAAGCCAACAGGGGCTCCTATGGCTACACCTTC
CASSQANRGSYGYTF
>TRBD1|NA|TRBV5-1|TRBJ2-5
TGCGCCAGCAGCATACCCCGGGACAGGGGAGACCAAGAGACCCAGTACTTC
CASSIPRDRGDQETQYF
>TRBD2|NA|TRBV5-5|TRBJ2-2
TGTGCCAGCAGCGACGGACGGACTAGCTGGCCCGGGGAGCTGTTTTTT
CASSDGRTSWPGELFF
>TRBD1|NA|TRBV3-1/TRBV3-2|TRBJ2-7
TGTGCCAGCAGCCGGAGACAGGGACCTAGGCACTTC
CASSRRQGPRHF
>TRBD2|once|TRBV11-3|TRBJ2-7
TGTGCCAGCAGCTTAGGGGGGGGACTAGCAGTTGACGAGCAGTACTTC
CASSLGGGLAVDEQYF
>NA|NA|TRBV30|TRBJ1-2
TGTGCCTGGAGTGTACTTGGTCGGGACTATGGCTACACCTTC
CAWSVLGRDYGYTF
>NA|NA|TRBV7-9|TRBJ2-1
TGTGCCAGCAGTCGCTCGGGACTTCTTTACAATGAGCAGTTCTTC
CASSRSGLLYNEQFF
>TRBD1|NA|TRBV2|TRBJ2-7
TGTGCCAGCTCGGGACAGGGGCACACAGAGCAGTACTTC
CASSGQGHTEQYF
>NA|many|TRBV29-1|TRBJ2-7
TGCAGCGTTCAGATATCCTACGAGCAGTACTTC
CSVQISYEQYF
>TRBD2|many|TRBV11-2|TRBJ2-5
TGTGCCAGCAGCTCCATAGCGGGAGCTGAGACCCAGTACTTC
CASSSIAGAETQYF